This TCR beta chain was documented in a study of blood T cell repertoires in COVID-19. The count of this clone is one. Clones were read by immunoSEQ multiplex PCR, and TCRdb kept only the in-frame ones, dropping some. The sample lists about 170,000 clones, around 83% occurring once. J was trimmed by 8 bases and V by 8 bases; bases with no gene match: 11. The CDR3 spans 15 residues. The germline gives CDR1 SEHNR, CDR2 FQNEAQ (reference sequence). The clonotype was recovered from a woman between 70 and 85 years old who had recovered from COVID-19. Sequenced material: peripheral blood. This rearrangement joins TRBV7-9 to TRBJ2-2, with 10 positions matching TRBD2. CDR3 sequence reads: CASPLLASGSGELFF. The CDR3 DNA reads TGTGCCAGCCCCCTCTTGGCTAGCGGGAGTGGGGAGCTGTTTTTT. The variable domain in full, with the rest retrieved from reference TRBV7-9 and TRBJ2-2, is DTGVSQNPRHKITKRGQNVTFRCDPISEHNRLYWYRQTLGQGPEFLTYFQNEAQLEKSRLLSDRFSAERPKGSFSTLEIQRTEQGDSAMYLCASPLLASGSGELFFGEGSRLTVL.